Detailed here is one TCR beta chain. The antigen it binds to is not known. Base quality data are lacking; no much larger clone is found one base away. This sample is drawn from a study of blood T cell repertoires in COVID-19 (dated by TCRdb to 2020 to 2021). Some background on the complete study: The collaborator samples originated in the United States, Italy and Spain and spanned the acute and convalescent phases of COVID-19. The material from the prospective study consisted of cDNA or gDNA derived from T cells, B-cell-depleted T cells, or PBMCs. Subjects who had been exposed to COVID-19, were actively infected with it, or had recovered from it provided the deeply sampled blood TCRbeta repertoires that made up the dataset. The repertoires were made available in a free public database intended to serve as a resource for research on the immune response to SARS-CoV-2. The samples were drawn from the first 160 participants of the ongoing ImmuneRACE study and from 1,254 subjects provided by 6 global collaborators. Sample metadata almost always included a de-identified subject ID, COVID-19 status, age in years and sex. Where HLA class I and class II types were available, the types were taken from metadata supplied by the sample provider, not from assay-based typing.

TCRbeta CDR3 regions were amplified from genomic DNA by means of the immunoSEQ Assay, a bias-controlled multiplex PCR. For the original study's pipeline: Within the assay, amplification of reference gene primers was used to estimate how many nucleated cells each sample contained. To quantify the absolute abundance of each unique TCRbeta CDR3 rearrangement, sequence reads were collapsed and filtered. For each sample, productive Simpson clonality was calculated by taking the square root of Simpson's diversity index across productive rearrangements. TCRdb carries this immuneACCESS record with in-frame sequences only. Its versions omit some clonotypes, under half of them owing to an unresolved V gene in the studies checked, with the rest unexplained. Clonal size and the V and J genes are those of that table, whereas D and trimming came from the DNA. Here the sample has 200,000 to 250,000 clones; approximately 86% occur a single time. Around 6.5% of the sample belongs to the ten largest clones.

Whole blood was collected in K2EDTA tubes by collaborating institutions according to the institutions' own protocols. For TCRbeta analysis, collaborator samples were shipped as frozen whole blood, as isolated PBMCs, or as DNA extracted from either sample type. The V end loses 4 bases and the J end loses 3 bases, and a stretch of 18 bases separates them. According to the germline V gene, CDR1 reads MNHEY and CDR2 reads SVGAGI. CDR3 length: 16 amino acids, cysteine to phenylalanine. Of all the DNA, just the CDR3 is kept, 48 bases in frame from base 1. General conclusions and limits of the study: The amount of clinical and demographic metadata varied by source and participant and was provided uncurated.

The sequence was obtained from a woman aged 55-70 years with active or convalescent COVID-19. Sequencing was performed on peripheral blood. The rearrangement joined TRBV6-5 to TRBJ1-2; the D gene is not confidently resolved. CDR3 loop: CASSSPAAEADYGYTF. The sequenced DNA is TGTGCCAGCAGTTCCCCGGCGGCAGAGGCTGACTATGGCTACACCTTC.